This entry lists 9 T cell receptor beta chains sequenced from one sample in a study of T cell repertoires in cytomegalovirus infection. The antigens of these receptors remain unknown. TCRdb re-called the reads through MiXCR, storing one row per CDR3 protein. This sample carries 830,000 or so distinct CDR3 sequences, approximately 30% of them seen once, and the ten largest clones take around 12%. The material was cultured CD8+ T cells from PBMCs, obtained from culture after CMV antigen stimulation. The receptors here all came from a human donor in good health (CMV status not recorded). Some clones in this sample may be carry-over from other donors' samples.

V gene TRBV15 combines with J gene TRBJ1-3, with 9 bases identical to TRBD1. Trimming removed 0 bases from V and 4 bases from J; junction bases left unmatched: 4. The CDR3 has 16 amino acids. Germline V lookup: CDR1 LNHNV, CDR2 YYDKDF (reference sequence). The CDR3 region is CATSREAGTGGNTIYF. The CDR3 nucleotides read TGTGCCACCAGCAGAGAGGCCGGGACAGGGGGAAACACCATATATTTT.

V gene TRBV12-3 or TRBV12-4 combines with J gene TRBJ2-1; TRBD2 agrees at 7 bases. Trimming cost V 2 bases and J 4 bases; bases outside gene matches: 5. The CDR3 consists of 15 residues. The DNA of the CDR3 is TGTGCCAGCAGTTTAAAGACTAGCTTTTACAATGAGCAGTTCTTC. It encodes CASSLKTSFYNEQFF.

The V and J genes are TRBV5-4 and TRBJ2-1; 8 nucleotides agree with TRBD1. Trimming at V came to 3 bases and at J to 2 bases, leaving 7 bases not matched to a gene. The CDR3 runs to 16 residues. Per germline, CDR1 SGHNT and CDR2 YYREEE (reference sequence). The CDR3 coding sequence is TGTGCCAGCAGCTGGCCGGGACAGGCGACCTACAATGAGCAGTTCTTC. Its protein product is CASSWPGQATYNEQFF. Based on the CDR3 plus reference TRBV5-4 and TRBJ2-1, the full variable domain is ETGVTQSPTHLIKTRGQQVTLRCSSQSGHNTVSWYQQALGQGPQFIFQYYREEENGRGNFPPRFSGLQFPNYSSELNVNALELDDSALYLCASSWPGQATYNEQFFGPGTRLTVL.

This chain links TRBV13 with TRBJ2-7; D gene ambiguous. CDR3 length: 15 amino acids. V lost 0 bases and J lost 5, with 14 bases in between. The V gene's germline CDR1 is PRHDT and CDR2 FYEKMQ (reference sequence). The CDR3 sequence: CASSLGPDGGDEQYF. In DNA form, the CDR3 reads TGTGCCAGCAGCTTAGGCCCGGACGGTGGCGACGAGCAGTACTTC.

This chain links TRBV25-1 with TRBJ1-4; D is uncertain. CDR1 and CDR2 from the germline V gene are MGHDK and SYGVNS. With 2 bases removed from V and 4 bases from J, the gap between germline ends came to 17 bases. The CDR3 sequence is 17 residues long. This CDR3 is CASSEKPATALNEKLFF. The CDR3 DNA sequence: TGTGCCAGCAGTGAAAAACCGGCAACAGCTCTTAATGAAAAACTGTTTTTT.

This sequence joins TRBV27 and TRBJ1-2; 8 bases line up with TRBD1. The CDR3 has 14 amino acids. Trimming took 2 bases from V and 8 from J; bases not matched to a gene: 7. The V gene's germline CDR1 is MNHEY and CDR2 SMNVEV (reference sequence). The CDR3 DNA is TGTGCCAGCAGTTTAATTGGACAGGGAGTAGGCTACACCTTC. This codes for CASSLIGQGVGYTF.

This rearrangement joins TRBV12-3 or TRBV12-4 to TRBJ2-5; 7 positions agree with TRBD1. The junction had 6 bases not matched to a gene; V was cut back by 6 bases and J by 2 bases. The CDR3 sequence is 14 residues long. CDR3 in DNA: TGTGCCAGCAGACCAGGGGGAAGGCAAGAGACCCAGTACTTC. Protein product: CASRPGGRQETQYF.

This clonotype was recorded at least ten times. The chain joins TRBV19 to TRBJ1-1, with 9 bases identical to TRBD1. J was trimmed by 4 bases and V by 5 bases; bases with no gene match: 2. The CDR3 consists of 13 residues. Germline CDR1 LNHDA, CDR2 SQIVND (reference sequence). CDR3 residues: CASSDRGFTEAFF. CDR3 DNA sequence: TGTGCCAGTAGTGACAGGGGGTTCACTGAAGCTTTCTTT.

CDR3 residues: CASSTTSWPSFEAFF. CDR3 coding DNA: TGTGCCAGCAGCACGACTTCTTGGCCATCCTTTGAAGCTTTCTTT. The chain recombines TRBV7-8 with TRBJ1-1, with unresolved D. Germline lookup yields CDR1 SGHVS and CDR2 FQNEAQ. This CDR3 is built from 15 residues. Trimming removed 5 bases at V and 7 bases at J, with 20 bases between.